The sequence of this T cell receptor beta chain was determined in a study of response to subunit inactivated influenza vaccine (dated by TCRdb to the late 2010s). For the wider study: To follow how T cells responded to a trivalent subunit inactivated influenza vaccine, the researchers relied on deep quantitative profiling of the T cell receptor repertoire.

Library preparation employed RT-PCR. Instrument on record: Illumina HiSeq 2500. TCRdb took the public reads, trimmed them with fastp at Q25, ran MiXCR for clone calling and kept in-frame beta chains. Identical CDR3 protein sequences are pooled into one entry, listed with their most common genes and DNA. The table for this sample lists 600,000 to 850,000 distinct CDR3 sequences; 14% of them were counted only once. The ten top clones hold 7.6% of the sample. A few counts support this clonotype. The antigen it binds to is not known. The sample holds no much larger clone one base away, and base qualities are not on file. The CDR3, cysteine through phenylalanine, is 11 amino acids long. Left in the record is the CDR3 DNA by itself, 33 bases read in frame from the first base. CDR1 and CDR2 are drawn from the germline V gene: SNHLY, FYNNEI. V and J lose 8 bases and 5 bases, and a span of 7 bases separates them.

Summary of the overall study and its limitations: It was suggested by the authors that each seasonal influenza vaccination may recruit only a limited number of new T cells.

This material consisted of PBMCs from blood, taken around 15 days before vaccination. The rearranged segments are TRBV2 and TRBJ2-1; confidence is insufficient to name the D gene. The source of this sequence is a man in his fifties or sixties who received an inactivated influenza vaccine. Donor details come from another sample of the same person, matched by shared clones. The encoded CDR3 is CASEVNNEQFF. The DNA sequence is given as TGTGCCAGCGAAGTCAACAATGAGCAGTTCTTC.